This is a list of T cell receptor beta chains from one sample in a study of T-cell memory formation after mild COVID-19. A single record per CDR3 protein comes from TCRdb applying MiXCR to the 5' RACE reads. The table shows about 240,000 distinct CDR3 sequences, with 9.4% occurring only once. Sequenced: PBMCs or a T cell subset sorted from them (not recorded which). The origin of the receptors is a man aged 18 to 30 who had mild COVID-19 (a few samples of this study predate the infection). Cell type and time point are not known. The CDR3 runs from the conserved cysteine through the conserved F or W. D genes are given only for firm matches. Size is omitted from some rows. Given values are once, few, many or a class for expanded clones.

J gene: TRBJ1-6; D gene: NA; clone size: few; V gene: TRBV11-2; CDR3 DNA: TGTGCCAGCACCTCACCCTTATCGGGTTCACCCCTCCACTTT; CDR3 protein: CASTSPLSGSPLHF
J gene: TRBJ1-1; D gene: TRBD1; clone size: NA; V gene: TRBV29-1; CDR3 DNA: TGCAGCGTCTCCCGGGACAGGGTGAACACTGAAGCTTTCTTT; CDR3 protein: CSVSRDRVNTEAFF
J gene: TRBJ2-1; D gene: NA; clone size: many; V gene: TRBV7-2; CDR3 DNA: TGTGCCAGCGGGTCCTTCGGGAATGAGCAGTTCTTC; CDR3 protein: CASGSFGNEQFF
J gene: TRBJ1-2; D gene: TRBD1; clone size: many; V gene: TRBV11-2; CDR3 DNA: TGTGCCAGCAGCCCGACAGGGGACGGAGGCTACACCTTC; CDR3 protein: CASSPTGDGGYTF
J gene: TRBJ2-5; D gene: NA; clone size: NA; V gene: TRBV7-2; CDR3 DNA: TGTGCCAGCAGCTCCTTCCAAGAGACCCAGTACTTC; CDR3 protein: CASSSFQETQYF
J gene: TRBJ1-2; D gene: NA; clone size: NA; V gene: TRBV5-1; CDR3 DNA: TGCGCCAGCAGCCCAGGGGACACCTACTATGGCTACACCTTC; CDR3 protein: CASSPGDTYYGYTF
J gene: TRBJ1-2; D gene: NA; clone size: few; V gene: TRBV19; CDR3 DNA: TGTGCCAGTAGTAACCGGGACCTACACTATGGCTACACCTTC; CDR3 protein: CASSNRDLHYGYTF
J gene: TRBJ1-3; D gene: TRBD1; clone size: NA; V gene: TRBV5-1; CDR3 DNA: TGCGCCAGCAGCCAGGGACAGCCCGGAAACACCATATATTTT; CDR3 protein: CASSQGQPGNTIYF
J gene: TRBJ1-1; D gene: NA; clone size: few; V gene: TRBV9; CDR3 DNA: TGTGCCACCGGAGTAGGAGCGAACACTGAAGCTTTCTTT; CDR3 protein: CATGVGANTEAFF
J gene: TRBJ1-1; D gene: NA; clone size: NA; V gene: TRBV20-1; CDR3 DNA: TGCAGTGCTAGACCCCAGCTGGGGAACACTGAAGCTTTCTTT; CDR3 protein: CSARPQLGNTEAFF
J gene: TRBJ1-1; D gene: NA; clone size: NA; V gene: TRBV2; CDR3 DNA: TGTGCCAGCAGTGACACCGGGAGTCATGCTTTCTTT; CDR3 protein: CASSDTGSHAFF
J gene: TRBJ1-6; D gene: NA; clone size: NA; V gene: TRBV2; CDR3 DNA: TGTGCCAGCAGTGAAGTTTCCGGGCTAGGAGGACCCCTCCACTTT; CDR3 protein: CASSEVSGLGGPLHF
J gene: TRBJ2-3; D gene: NA; clone size: few; V gene: TRBV5-1; CDR3 DNA: TGCGCCAGCAGCTTCGGGGGGCAGACCACAGATACGCAGTATTTT; CDR3 protein: CASSFGGQTTDTQYF
J gene: TRBJ1-5; D gene: NA; clone size: few; V gene: TRBV6-5; CDR3 DNA: TGTGCCAGCAGGGGGGGGGCAGGGTCTGATTATAGCAATCAGCCCCAGCATTTT; CDR3 protein: CASRGGAGSDYSNQPQHF
J gene: TRBJ2-4; D gene: NA; clone size: NA; V gene: TRBV6-6; CDR3 DNA: TGTGCCAGCGCACTCCAGGGGGGAGGCAAAAACATTCAGTACTTC; CDR3 protein: CASALQGGGKNIQYF
J gene: TRBJ1-4; D gene: NA; clone size: NA; V gene: TRBV9; CDR3 DNA: TGTGCCAGCAGCGTGTTCGGGAATAATGAAAAACTGTTTTTT; CDR3 protein: CASSVFGNNEKLFF
J gene: TRBJ2-5; D gene: TRBD1; clone size: few; V gene: TRBV7-9; CDR3 DNA: TGTGCCAGCAGCTTAGCCGAATTCCGGGACAGGGGACAAGAGACCCAGTACTTC; CDR3 protein: CASSLAEFRDRGQETQYF
J gene: TRBJ1-2; D gene: NA; clone size: NA; V gene: TRBV29-1; CDR3 DNA: TGCAGCGCCCAGGGACGGCTCGGCGGGGCTGGCTACACCTTC; CDR3 protein: CSAQGRLGGAGYTF
J gene: TRBJ1-3; D gene: NA; clone size: NA; V gene: TRBV28; CDR3 DNA: TGTGCCAGCAGGCTTCAGGGGACTGGAAACACCATATATTTT; CDR3 protein: CASRLQGTGNTIYF
J gene: TRBJ2-3; D gene: TRBD2; clone size: few; V gene: TRBV7-3; CDR3 DNA: TGTGCCAGCAGCTACGACCCTCCTAGCGGGGGAAAAGATACGCAGTATTTT; CDR3 protein: CASSYDPPSGGKDTQYF
J gene: TRBJ1-1; D gene: NA; clone size: few; V gene: TRBV5-1; CDR3 DNA: TGCGCCAGCAGCGGGACGGGACACGAAAGCACTGAAGCTTTCTTT; CDR3 protein: CASSGTGHESTEAFF
J gene: TRBJ1-1; D gene: TRBD1; clone size: many; V gene: TRBV11-2; CDR3 DNA: TGTGCCAGCAGCTTAGCGTTCCTCAGGGGGCGCGACTCCACTGAAGCTTTCTTT; CDR3 protein: CASSLAFLRGRDSTEAFF
J gene: TRBJ1-4; D gene: TRBD1; clone size: many; V gene: TRBV20-1; CDR3 DNA: TGCAGTGCTAGCCAGGGGGCAGGAGAAAAACTGTTTTTT; CDR3 protein: CSASQGAGEKLFF
J gene: TRBJ2-7; D gene: TRBD2; clone size: many; V gene: TRBV7-2; CDR3 DNA: TGTGCCAGCAGCCCCCGGGACTATAAATACGAGCAGTACTTC; CDR3 protein: CASSPRDYKYEQYF
J gene: TRBJ2-3; D gene: TRBD1; clone size: many; V gene: TRBV7-2; CDR3 DNA: TGTGCCAGCAGCTTCGGACAGGCCACAGATACGCAGTATTTT; CDR3 protein: CASSFGQATDTQYF
J gene: TRBJ1-1; D gene: NA; clone size: few; V gene: TRBV7-6; CDR3 DNA: TGTGCCAGCAGCCCAAAAATGGACAAGCCTGAAGCTTTCTTT; CDR3 protein: CASSPKMDKPEAFF
J gene: TRBJ1-2; D gene: NA; clone size: NA; V gene: TRBV18; CDR3 DNA: TGTGCCAGCTCACCCGGGCAGAGGGTTTATGGCTACACCTTC; CDR3 protein: CASSPGQRVYGYTF
J gene: TRBJ2-1; D gene: NA; clone size: many; V gene: TRBV6-5; CDR3 DNA: TGTGCCAGCAGTTACTCGAGTGGGATCAACAATGAGCAGTTCTTC; CDR3 protein: CASSYSSGINNEQFF
J gene: TRBJ1-6; D gene: TRBD1; clone size: few; V gene: TRBV28; CDR3 DNA: TGTGCCAGCTCGACAGGGAGAATTAATTCACCCCTCCACTTT; CDR3 protein: CASSTGRINSPLHF
J gene: TRBJ2-1; D gene: TRBD2; clone size: NA; V gene: TRBV7-2; CDR3 DNA: TGTGCCAGCAGCTGGGTCGGGGGGGCCAGCAATGAGCAGTTCTTC; CDR3 protein: CASSWVGGASNEQFF
J gene: TRBJ2-2; D gene: TRBD2; clone size: few; V gene: TRBV7-2; CDR3 DNA: TGTGCCAGCAGCTTAAGGTTTAAGCGGGGGGGCGCCGGGGAGCTGTTTTTT; CDR3 protein: CASSLRFKRGGAGELFF
J gene: TRBJ1-4; D gene: NA; clone size: many; V gene: TRBV2; CDR3 DNA: TGTGCCAGCAATAGGGTTAATGAAAAACTGTTTTTT; CDR3 protein: CASNRVNEKLFF
J gene: TRBJ2-7; D gene: TRBD1; clone size: NA; V gene: TRBV5-5; CDR3 DNA: TGTGCCTCTGCGGGGACAGGGACCTCCTACGAGCAGTACTTC; CDR3 protein: CASAGTGTSYEQYF
J gene: TRBJ1-2; D gene: NA; clone size: NA; V gene: TRBV20-1; CDR3 DNA: TGCAGTGCTAGAGAGGTTAGGGAAAGGGATGGCTACACCTTC; CDR3 protein: CSAREVRERDGYTF
J gene: TRBJ2-1; D gene: TRBD1; clone size: few; V gene: TRBV7-2; CDR3 DNA: TGTGCCAGCAGCTTGGACAGGGACCGCAATGAGCAGTTCTTC; CDR3 protein: CASSLDRDRNEQFF
J gene: TRBJ2-5; D gene: NA; clone size: few; V gene: TRBV6-5; CDR3 DNA: TGTGCCAGCAGTTCCTTGAGGGAGACCCAGTACTTC; CDR3 protein: CASSSLRETQYF
J gene: TRBJ1-1; D gene: TRBD1; clone size: many; V gene: TRBV12-3/TRBV12-4; CDR3 DNA: TGTGCCAGCAGTGATGCCGGGACAGGGGGCCGTGAAGCTTTCTTT; CDR3 protein: CASSDAGTGGREAFF
J gene: TRBJ1-5; D gene: NA; clone size: many; V gene: TRBV15; CDR3 DNA: TGTGCCACCAGCGTCAGGTCCTTGCCCCAGCATTTT; CDR3 protein: CATSVRSLPQHF
J gene: TRBJ2-7; D gene: NA; clone size: few; V gene: TRBV18; CDR3 DNA: TGTGCCAGCTCACCACCCTCAAGAGGGTCCTCCTACGAGCAGTACTTC; CDR3 protein: CASSPPSRGSSYEQYF
J gene: TRBJ2-2; D gene: NA; clone size: few; V gene: TRBV7-9; CDR3 DNA: TGTGCCAGCACCCTCCCGGGAGATCCGAACACCGGGGAGCTGTTTTTT; CDR3 protein: CASTLPGDPNTGELFF
J gene: TRBJ1-1; D gene: TRBD1; clone size: few; V gene: TRBV29-1; CDR3 DNA: TGCAGCGTTGTCCCCGGACAGGGGCCGGTCGTGGCTGAAGCTTTCTTT; CDR3 protein: CSVVPGQGPVVAEAFF
J gene: TRBJ2-2; D gene: TRBD1; clone size: NA; V gene: TRBV7-2; CDR3 DNA: TGTGCCAGCAGCTTCGCCCAGGGGGACACCGGGGAGCTGTTTTTT; CDR3 protein: CASSFAQGDTGELFF
J gene: TRBJ2-1; D gene: TRBD2; clone size: many; V gene: TRBV5-1; CDR3 DNA: TGCGCCAGCAGCTTGACAGGGACTAGCGGGGGGCACAATGAGCAGTTCTTC; CDR3 protein: CASSLTGTSGGHNEQFF
J gene: TRBJ1-2; D gene: NA; clone size: few; V gene: TRBV12-3/TRBV12-4; CDR3 DNA: TGTGCCAGCAGTCCTCTTCCCGGCGCCCTTCTCTATGGCTACACCTTC; CDR3 protein: CASSPLPGALLYGYTF
J gene: TRBJ2-1; D gene: NA; clone size: few; V gene: TRBV20-1; CDR3 DNA: TGCAGTGCGGACCGACGGCTCAATGAGCAGTTCTTC; CDR3 protein: CSADRRLNEQFF
J gene: TRBJ1-1; D gene: NA; clone size: NA; V gene: TRBV29-1; CDR3 DNA: TGCAGCCTCGTGATCGGGGCGCGACGGACTGAAGCTTTCTTT; CDR3 protein: CSLVIGARRTEAFF
J gene: TRBJ1-1; D gene: TRBD1; clone size: few; V gene: TRBV15; CDR3 DNA: TGTGCCACCAGCGTCGACAGGGGGAGGACTGAAGCTTTCTTT; CDR3 protein: CATSVDRGRTEAFF
J gene: TRBJ1-1; D gene: NA; clone size: once; V gene: TRBV12-3/TRBV12-4; CDR3 DNA: TGTGCCTCTGGACGCGCTGAAGCTTTCTTT; CDR3 protein: CASGRAEAFF
J gene: TRBJ2-3; D gene: NA; clone size: NA; V gene: TRBV6-5; CDR3 DNA: TGTGCCAGCAGCCCGGCCGGCGGTTCAGGGGATACGCAGTATTTT; CDR3 protein: CASSPAGGSGDTQYF
J gene: TRBJ2-7; D gene: TRBD1; clone size: many; V gene: TRBV5-1; CDR3 DNA: TGCGCCAGCAGCCCGGACAGGGGAAGCTACGAGCAGTACTTC; CDR3 protein: CASSPDRGSYEQYF
J gene: TRBJ2-5; D gene: TRBD1; clone size: NA; V gene: TRBV10-1; CDR3 DNA: TGCGCCAGCAGTGGGAACAGGGGGCGCGAAGAGACCCAGTACTTC; CDR3 protein: CASSGNRGREETQYF
J gene: TRBJ1-2; D gene: TRBD1; clone size: few; V gene: TRBV12-3/TRBV12-4; CDR3 DNA: TGTGCCAGCAGCATCCGGACAGGGGGGTTCGTTAACTATGGCTACACCTTC; CDR3 protein: CASSIRTGGFVNYGYTF
J gene: TRBJ1-3; D gene: NA; clone size: NA; V gene: TRBV9; CDR3 DNA: TGTGCCAGCAGCGTAAGGGCGGCCCAAGGGGGAAACACCATATATTTT; CDR3 protein: CASSVRAAQGGNTIYF
J gene: TRBJ2-1; D gene: TRBD2; clone size: few; V gene: TRBV13; CDR3 DNA: TGTGCCAGCAACCAACCAACTAGCGGGTCTTACAATGAGCAGTTCTTC; CDR3 protein: CASNQPTSGSYNEQFF
J gene: TRBJ1-5; D gene: NA; clone size: few; V gene: TRBV6-4; CDR3 DNA: TGTGCCAGCAGCCAACAAGACAATCAGCCCCAGCATTTT; CDR3 protein: CASSQQDNQPQHF
J gene: TRBJ1-5; D gene: TRBD1; clone size: few; V gene: TRBV18; CDR3 DNA: TGTGCCAGCTCTCAACCGGGACAGGGGAGCAATCAGCCCCAGCATTTT; CDR3 protein: CASSQPGQGSNQPQHF
J gene: TRBJ2-5; D gene: NA; clone size: NA; V gene: TRBV12-3/TRBV12-4; CDR3 DNA: TGTGCCAGCACAACCCTCCTGGAGACCCAGTACTTC; CDR3 protein: CASTTLLETQYF
J gene: TRBJ1-2; D gene: TRBD1; clone size: NA; V gene: TRBV20-1; CDR3 DNA: TGCAGTGCTGTATACAGGGGAACCTATGGCTACACCTTC; CDR3 protein: CSAVYRGTYGYTF